This T cell receptor beta chain was recovered during a study of immune evolution from preneoplasia to lung adenocarcinoma (dated by TCRdb to 2020 to 2022). With regard to the full study: No AAH lesions showed HLA loss of heterozygosity, compared with over 6% of AIS, around 15% of MIA and approximately 30% of ADC lesions. Resected precursor lesions (AAH, AIS, MIA) and invasive adenocarcinomas were compared against paired morphologically normal lung tissue. The study combined immune gene expression, TCR sequencing and multiplex immunofluorescence to profile immune contexture across lung adenocarcinoma precursors and invasive adenocarcinoma. The immune data were combined with whole exome sequencing and methylation data from the same cohort of nodules. According to the study, around 100 samples were used for TCR sequencing. TCR sequencing data came from roughly 51 patients. Sample size was based on specimen availability rather than a prior power calculation. In total, the cohort included approximately 53 patients with pulmonary nodules, all of whom underwent surgical resection. POLYSOLVER was used to infer Class I HLA alleles from exome data, and LOHHLA was used to detect allele-specific HLA loss. The research as a whole found: Because every patient came from Japan and China, how well the results apply to Western populations was uncertain. KRAS-mutant nodules showed the highest T cell clonality compared with EGFR-mutant or double wild-type lesions. Normal lung had the highest top T cell clone frequencies, which appeared to decline progressively from AAH through AIS, MIA and invasive adenocarcinoma. The highest clonality was observed in normal lung, whereas higher T cell density and diversity but lower clonality appeared to be present in later-stage lesions. The findings rested on association rather than direct causation, and larger cohorts with long-term follow-up and longitudinal biopsies were considered necessary.

Unmatched junction bases come to 8, with V trimmed by 1 base and J by 0 bases. Counted from cysteine to phenylalanine, this CDR3 has 18 amino acids. Only CDR3 DNA remains: 54 bases, in frame from the first base. From a lookup of the germline V gene, CDR1 and CDR2 are LGHNA and YNFKEQ. Concerning this clone: Its antigen is currently not known. Being one base from a much bigger clone, this may be a read error.

Patients underwent resection in Japan or China between the mid-2010s and the late 2010s. The histologic diagnosis of each case was independently confirmed on H&E slides by two lung cancer pathologists. Macro-dissection after pathologic assessment enriched premalignant or tumor cells for nucleic acid extraction. The AllPrep DNA/RNA FFPE Kit was used to isolate DNA from FFPE tissue. The immunoSEQ hsTCRbeta Kit was used to sequence TCR beta CDR3 regions from DNA. The source study handled its data this way. The ImmunoSEQ Analyzer was used to analyse the TCR sequencing data. T cell clonality was defined as 1 minus Pielou's evenness, as computed on productive rearrangements. The inverse Simpson index, applied to productive templates, was used to measure T cell diversity. T cell density was defined as TCR beta template counts normalized to usable DNA, with usable DNA estimated by amplifying and sequencing housekeeping genes. TCR metrics were compared across histologic stages using two-sided Kruskal-Wallis tests. Not all clones reach the TCRdb copy of this immuneACCESS table, which keeps in-frame sequences only. Checked studies attribute under half of the gap to unresolved V genes and leave the rest unexplained. V and J calls and clone size are copied from that table; D and trimming were computed from the DNA. The sample table holds about 6,300 clones, of which 70% to 80% were seen once. In total, the top ten clones hold around 7.6% of the sample.

The sequenced sample consisted of FFPE minimally invasive lung adenocarcinoma tissue. The sample's cell subset or site, from its label and the paper: micro-invasive lung adenocarcinoma (MIA). The chain employs TRBV4-2 and TRBJ2-3; TRBD2 aligns with 9 central bases. The origin of this receptor is a person aged 55-79 years with lung adenocarcinoma. Read as DNA, the sequence is TGTGCCAGCAGCCAAGGTTCGACTAGCGGTCCTAGCACAGATACGCAGTATTTT. Its protein reads: CASSQGSTSGPSTDTQYF.